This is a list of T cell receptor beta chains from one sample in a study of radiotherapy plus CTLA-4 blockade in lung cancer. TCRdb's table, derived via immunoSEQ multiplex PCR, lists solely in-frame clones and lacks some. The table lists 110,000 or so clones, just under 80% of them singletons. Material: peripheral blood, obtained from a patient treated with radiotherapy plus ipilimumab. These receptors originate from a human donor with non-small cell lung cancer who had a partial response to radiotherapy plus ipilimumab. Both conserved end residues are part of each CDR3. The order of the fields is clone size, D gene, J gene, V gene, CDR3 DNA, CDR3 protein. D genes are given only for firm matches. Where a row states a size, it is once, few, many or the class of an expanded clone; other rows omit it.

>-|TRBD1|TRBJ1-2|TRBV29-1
TGCAGCGTTGGACCTGAGGGGGCTAATGGCTACACCTTC
CSVGPEGANGYTF
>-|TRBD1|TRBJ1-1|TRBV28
TGTGCCAGCAGTCCAGGGGGTGTCGGGAACACTGAAGCTTTCTTT
CASSPGGVGNTEAFF
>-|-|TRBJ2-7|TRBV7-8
TGTGCCAGCATCCCCATCCTCGAGACAGGACTCTACGAGCAGTACTTC
CASIPILETGLYEQYF
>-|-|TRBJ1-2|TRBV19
TGTGCCAGTAGTACTTTACAGGGCTACTATGGCTACACCTTC
CASSTLQGYYGYTF
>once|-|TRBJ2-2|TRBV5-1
TGCGCCAGCACCTTACAGGGCACCGGGGAGCTGTTTTTT
CASTLQGTGELFF
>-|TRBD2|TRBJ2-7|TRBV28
TGTGCCAGCAGTTCTCGGCGGGGTAGCGGGAGGTACGAGCAGTACTTC
CASSSRRGSGRYEQYF
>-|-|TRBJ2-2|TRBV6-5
TGTGCCAGCAGTTATAGTGTAACCGGGGAGCTGTTTTTT
CASSYSVTGELFF
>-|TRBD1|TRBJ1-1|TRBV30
TGTGCCTGGAGTGTAACAGGGGGCAGCACTGAAGCTTTCTTT
CAWSVTGGSTEAFF
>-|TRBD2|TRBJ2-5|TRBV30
TGTGCCTGTCCTAGGGAGGGAGAGACCCAGTACTTC
CACPREGETQYF
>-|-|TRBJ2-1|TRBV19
TGTGCCAGTAGTACCACCAGCGGCAATGAGCAGTTCTTC
CASSTTSGNEQFF
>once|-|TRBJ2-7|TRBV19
TGTGCCAGTAGTATAGTGGGGGCCGAAGGCTACGAGCAGTACTTC
CASSIVGAEGYEQYF
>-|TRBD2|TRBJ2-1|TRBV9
TGTGCCAGCAGCGTGACTAGCGGATACTACAATGAGCAGTTCTTC
CASSVTSGYYNEQFF
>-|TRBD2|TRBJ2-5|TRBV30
TGTGCCTGGAGTAGACTAGCGGGAGGGGAGACCCAGTACTTC
CAWSRLAGGETQYF
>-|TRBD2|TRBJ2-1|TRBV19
TGTGCCAGTAGTCTAGCGGGAGTGGGAAATGAGCAGTTCTTC
CASSLAGVGNEQFF
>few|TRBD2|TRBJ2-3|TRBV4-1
TGCGCCAGCAGCCAAGAGCCACCGGGACTAGCGGGAGGGCATACAGATACGCAGTATTTT
CASSQEPPGLAGGHTDTQYF
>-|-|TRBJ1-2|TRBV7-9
TGTGCCAGCAGCTTGGGGGGGGGTAACTATGGCTACACCTTC
CASSLGGGNYGYTF
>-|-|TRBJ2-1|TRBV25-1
TGTGCCAGCGAGGGGGAGCGGCCGTACAATGAGCAGTTCTTC
CASEGERPYNEQFF
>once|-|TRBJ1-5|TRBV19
TGTGCCAGTAGTATCCTGGAGGGTCAGCCCCAGCATTTT
CASSILEGQPQHF
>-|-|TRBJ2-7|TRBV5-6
TGTGCCAGCAGCTTTTCCAACGAGCAGTACTTC
CASSFSNEQYF
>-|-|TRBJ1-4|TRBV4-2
TGTGCCAGCAGCCCGCCGGTTAGGGTCGGGAGGGAAAAACTGTTTTTT
CASSPPVRVGREKLFF
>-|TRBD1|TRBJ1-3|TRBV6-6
TGTGCCAGCAGCCCGCGGACAGGTAGCTCTGGAAACACCATATATTTT
CASSPRTGSSGNTIYF
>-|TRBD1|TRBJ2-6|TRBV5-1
TGCGCCAGCAGGTTGACAGGGTCTGGGGCCAACGTCCTGACTTTC
CASRLTGSGANVLTF
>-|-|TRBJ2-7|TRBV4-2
TGTGCCAGCAGCCAACCCGGACTGTCCTACGAGCAGTACTTC
CASSQPGLSYEQYF
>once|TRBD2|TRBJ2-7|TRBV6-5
TGTGCCAGCAGTTCAGTAGCGGGAGGGCCTCTCGAGCAGTACTTC
CASSSVAGGPLEQYF
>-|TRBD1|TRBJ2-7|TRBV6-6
TGTGCCAGCAGCCTCGGACAGGGGGCCTACGAGCAGTACTTC
CASSLGQGAYEQYF
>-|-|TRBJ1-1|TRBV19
TGTGCCAGTAGTATCCGCGGGACGGGGAACACTGAAGCTTTCTTT
CASSIRGTGNTEAFF
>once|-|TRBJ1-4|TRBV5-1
TGCGCCAGCAGCTTAACGGCAACTAATGAAAAACTGTTTTTT
CASSLTATNEKLFF
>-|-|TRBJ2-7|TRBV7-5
TGTGTCAGAAGCAGACACAGGGGAGGCTACGAGCAGTACTTC
CVRSRHRGGYEQYF
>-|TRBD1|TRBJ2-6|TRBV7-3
TGTGCCAGCAGTTCCGGGACAGGTCGCTCTGGGGCCAACGTCCTGACTTTC
CASSSGTGRSGANVLTF
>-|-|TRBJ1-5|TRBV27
TGTGCCAGTCGGCCAGGGGAAGGGAATCAGCCCCAGCATTTT
CASRPGEGNQPQHF
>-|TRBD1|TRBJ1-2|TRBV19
TGTGCCAGTAGGACAGGGGGAAACTATGGCTACACCTTC
CASRTGGNYGYTF
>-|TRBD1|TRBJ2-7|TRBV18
TGTGCCAGCTCACCAGCCGGGACAGGGCTCGAGCAGTACTTC
CASSPAGTGLEQYF
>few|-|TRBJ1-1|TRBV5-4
TGTGCCAGCAGCTTGGGCCCAGGGACTACTGAAGCTTTCTTT
CASSLGPGTTEAFF
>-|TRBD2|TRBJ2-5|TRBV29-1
TGCAGCGTCGGACTAGCGGGAGGGCCGACGATCCAAGAGACCCAGTACTTC
CSVGLAGGPTIQETQYF
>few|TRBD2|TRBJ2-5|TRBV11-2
TGTGCCAGCAGCCCGGGACTAGCGGGAGGGCAAGAGACCCAGTACTTC
CASSPGLAGGQETQYF
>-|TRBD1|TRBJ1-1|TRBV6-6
TGTGCCAGCAGTTCCACCGGGACAGGGGGCACTGAAGCTTTCTTT
CASSSTGTGGTEAFF
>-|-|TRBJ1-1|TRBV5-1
TGCGCCAGTCATCACAAGGAGAGGAACACTGAAGCTTTCTTT
CASHHKERNTEAFF
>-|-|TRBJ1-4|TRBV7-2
TGTGCCAGCAGCTTAGGGGGAGGTGAAAAACTGTTTTTT
CASSLGGGEKLFF
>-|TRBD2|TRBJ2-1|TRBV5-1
TGCGCCAGCAGCGAGGGACTAGCGGGAGAGCAGTTCTTC
CASSEGLAGEQFF
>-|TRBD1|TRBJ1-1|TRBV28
TGTGCCAGCAGATTTCCCGGGACAGGGAGGACTGAAGCTTTCTTT
CASRFPGTGRTEAFF
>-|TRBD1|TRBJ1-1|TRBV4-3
TGCGCCAGCAGCCAAGATAGGGGGCAGAACACTGAAGCTTTCTTT
CASSQDRGQNTEAFF
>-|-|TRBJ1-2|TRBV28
TGTGCCAGCATGAAAGGGGCAGGTGGCTACACCTTC
CASMKGAGGYTF
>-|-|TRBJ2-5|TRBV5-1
TGCGCCAGCAGCTTGGGAGGAGGCCAAGAGACCCAGTACTTC
CASSLGGGQETQYF
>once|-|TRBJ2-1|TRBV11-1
TGTGCCAGCAGCTTAGACTCCGGGAGAAATGAGCAGTTCTTC
CASSLDSGRNEQFF
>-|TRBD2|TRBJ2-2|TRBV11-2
TGTGCCAGCAGTTCGGGGGGGACCGGCGGGGAGCTGTTTTTT
CASSSGGTGGELFF
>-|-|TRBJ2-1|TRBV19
TGTGCCAGTAGTGAACGGCGGTTCTACAATGAGCAGTTCTTC
CASSERRFYNEQFF